A single sample gave rise to the 7 T cell receptor beta chains below, sequenced in a study of blood T cell repertoires in COVID-19. Only in-frame clones appear in the TCRdb table, and some are missing; sequencing was by immunoSEQ multiplex PCR. The data contain a few hundred thousand clones, 80% to 90% of them singletons. The material sequenced was peripheral blood. Every receptor here comes from a man aged 35-49 years with acute or convalescent COVID-19.

This clone was seen once. The chain employs TRBV19 and TRBJ2-7, with 9 bases aligning to TRBD1. Trimming took 5 bases from V and 2 from J; bases not matched to a gene: 4. The CDR3 spans 14 residues. Germline CDR1 LNHDA, CDR2 SQIVND (reference sequence). The CDR3 sequence: CASSVGQGTYEQYF. The DNA for the CDR3 is TGTGCCAGTAGTGTGGGACAGGGAACCTACGAGCAGTACTTC.

The genes are TRBV11-2 and TRBJ2-3; TRBD2 agrees at 9 bases. V lost 6 bases and J lost 3; bases outside the gene matches: 10. CDR3 size: 16 residues. Germline CDR1 reads SGHAT; CDR2 reads FQNNGV. In DNA, the CDR3 is TGTGCCAGCAGGCCATTTGTCGCGGGGGGGACAGATACGCAGTATTTT. Translating gives CASRPFVAGGTDTQYF. The variable domain in full, with the rest retrieved from reference TRBV11-2 and TRBJ2-3, is EAGVAQSPRYKIIEKRQSVAFWCNPISGHATLYWYQQILGQGPKLLIQFQNNGVVDDSQLPKDRFSAERLKGVDSTLKIQPAKLEDSAVYLCASRPFVAGGTDTQYFGPGTRLTVL.

The CDR3: CSASEGYGYTF. In DNA form, the CDR3 reads TGCAGTGCTAGCGAGGGCTATGGCTACACCTTC. This chain links TRBV20-1 with TRBJ1-2, with D unclear. CDR1 and CDR2 (germline): DFQATT, SNEGSKA (reference sequence). Trimming removed 3 bases from V and 4 bases from J, with 6 bases in between. This CDR3 has 11 residues.

The V and J genes are TRBV4-2 and TRBJ2-1; TRBD2 aligns across 7 bases. The CDR3 contains 15 residues. Germline assignment: CDR1 LGHNA and CDR2 YNFKEQ. The trim removed 1 base at V and 7 bases at J, leaving 7 bases unmatched. The CDR3 nucleotides read TGTGCCAGCAGCCAAGCAGCGGGATCTGATAATGAGCAGTTCTTC. Its translation: CASSQAAGSDNEQFF.

The chain links TRBV29-1 to TRBJ1-1; no firm D call. Germline-derived CDR1 and CDR2 are SQVTM and ANQGSEA. This CDR3 region has 13 residues. Trimming shortened V by 4 bases and J by 0 bases, and 9 bases separated the two germline ends. CDR3 nucleotide sequence: TGCAGCGTTGGCGACACGATGAACACTGAAGCTTTCTTT. Protein sequence: CSVGDTMNTEAFF. Full variable domain (remainder filled in from reference TRBV29-1 and TRBJ1-1): SAVISQKPSRDICQRGTSLTIQCQVDSQVTMMFWYRQQPGQSLTLIATANQGSEATYESGFVIDKFPISRPNLTFSTLTVSNMSPEDSSIYLCSVGDTMNTEAFFGQGTRLTVV.

The chain recombines TRBV28 with TRBJ2-7; the match to TRBD2 covers 7 bases. Germline values: CDR1 MDHEN, CDR2 SYDVKM. The CDR3 is 13 residues long. The trim removed 5 bases at V and 3 bases at J, leaving 4 bases unmatched. CDR3 protein: CASSLSSGYEQYF. DNA of the CDR3: TGTGCCAGCAGTCTTTCTAGCGGCTACGAGCAGTACTTC.

The CDR3 coding sequence is TGTGCCAGTAGTATTGGACTAGGCACAGATACGCAGTATTTT. Amino acid sequence: CASSIGLGTDTQYF. The rearrangement uses TRBV19 and TRBJ2-3; TRBD2 agrees at 7 bases. V gave up 3 bases and J gave up 1 base; unmatched junction bases: 1. The CDR3 has 14 amino acids. CDR1 is LNHDA, CDR2 SQIVND, per germline (reference sequence).